This TCR beta chain was identified during a study of T cell repertoires in cytomegalovirus infection. Study information: Both a matching HLA type and CMV infection were indicated by public TCR beta signatures. Study outcomes and limitations: Dominating the ex vivo response were TCR beta clonotypes that were CMV-specific and HLA-C-restricted.

Losses at the gene ends were 5 bases for V and 1 base for J; bases not matched to a gene: 6. The V gene's germline CDR1 is SGHTA and CDR2 FQGNSA. The CDR3 extends over 16 amino acids. TCRdb analysed the reads with MiXCR anew, one entry per CDR3 protein. The sample comprises some 390,000 distinct CDR3 sequences, 15% to 20% of which are singletons, and approximately 8% rests with the top ten. This clonotype has a count of ten or more. Its antigen is not identified. The clonotype originates from a human donor in good health (CMV status not recorded). Some clones in this sample may be carry-over from other donors' samples. Sequenced material: PBMCs. The rearrangement links TRBV7-2 to TRBJ1-5; TRBD1 agrees at 9 bases. The CDR3 DNA follows: TGTGCCAGCAGCCCACAGGGGGCGCTGAGCAATCAGCCCCAGCATTTT. Translated, it gives CASSPQGALSNQPQHF.